The rows below give T cell receptor beta chains drawn from one sample of a study of T-cell memory formation after mild COVID-19. TCRdb used MiXCR to reprocess the 5' RACE reads, holding one entry per CDR3 protein. The sample shows approximately 210,000 distinct CDR3 sequences, under 30% of them seen only once. Sample: PBMCs or a T cell subset sorted from them (not recorded which). Receptors were obtained from an adult woman who had mild COVID-19 (a few samples of this study predate the infection). Cell type and time point are not known. Each CDR3 is given with its conserved first and last residue. A D gene is named only where the DNA matches it firmly. Only part of the rows carry a size: once, few, many, or a class if the clone is expanded.

clone_size,j_call,v_call,d_call,cdr3_aa,cdr3_nt
few,TRBJ2-1,TRBV6-2/TRBV6-3,TRBD2,CASSDPAGLAGAGEQFF,TGTGCCAGCAGCGACCCTGCCGGACTAGCGGGGGCAGGGGAGCAGTTCTTC
few,TRBJ2-1,TRBV10-3,-,CAIRESASNEQFF,TGTGCCATCAGGGAGTCGGCCAGCAATGAGCAGTTCTTC
-,TRBJ2-3,TRBV24-1,TRBD1,CATSDLRGTGEDTQYF,TGTGCCACCAGTGATTTACGGGGGACAGGGGAAGATACGCAGTATTTT
once,TRBJ2-1,TRBV2,-,CASSDRWRGGNEQFF,TGTGCCAGCAGTGATAGGTGGAGGGGGGGGAATGAGCAGTTCTTC
-,TRBJ2-3,TRBV12-3/TRBV12-4,-,CASSLGGPGTDTQYF,TGTGCCAGCAGTTTGGGGGGGCCTGGCACAGATACGCAGTATTTT
few,TRBJ2-7,TRBV4-2,TRBD1,CASGYGQGGYEQYF,TGTGCCAGCGGTTACGGACAGGGGGGCTACGAGCAGTACTTC
-,TRBJ2-1,TRBV12-3/TRBV12-4,TRBD2,CASSSTLGTSGRMDEQFF,TGTGCCAGCAGTTCAACCCTCGGGACTAGCGGGAGGATGGATGAGCAGTTCTTC
few,TRBJ1-4,TRBV20-1,-,CSAPSTNEKLFF,TGCAGTGCTCCTTCAACTAATGAAAAACTGTTTTTT
once,TRBJ1-1,TRBV6-5,-,CASSQQGSVRIEAFF,TGTGCCAGCAGCCAACAGGGTTCGGTGAGAATTGAAGCTTTCTTT
few,TRBJ1-1,TRBV5-5,-,CASSRGGPNTEAFF,TGTGCCAGCAGCCGGGGGGGTCCCAACACTGAAGCTTTCTTT
-,TRBJ2-7,TRBV14,TRBD1,CARDGTGGESSYEQYF,TGTGCCAGAGATGGAACAGGGGGCGAAAGCTCCTACGAGCAGTACTTC
-,TRBJ2-7,TRBV4-1,-,CASSQNRDYEQYF,TGCGCCAGCAGCCAAAACAGAGACTACGAGCAGTACTTC
-,TRBJ2-1,TRBV15,TRBD2,CATSRGRLAGDEQFF,TGTGCCACCAGCAGAGGGAGACTAGCGGGAGATGAGCAGTTCTTC
-,TRBJ2-7,TRBV9,-,CASSVAGAGGEQYF,TGTGCCAGCAGCGTAGCCGGGGCGGGTGGGGAGCAGTACTTC
-,TRBJ1-1,TRBV20-1,TRBD1,CSAQDREAFF,TGCAGTGCCCAGGACAGGGAAGCTTTCTTT
few,TRBJ1-4,TRBV2,TRBD1,CASRTGTGREKLFF,TGTGCCAGCAGAACCGGGACAGGGCGCGAAAAACTGTTTTTT
-,TRBJ2-6,TRBV12-3/TRBV12-4,TRBD1,CASRGPGTGFGGANVLTF,TGTGCCAGCAGAGGCCCCGGGACAGGGTTTGGTGGGGCCAACGTCCTGACTTTC
-,TRBJ2-3,TRBV30,-,CAWSMGDSDTQYF,TGTGCCTGGAGTATGGGGGACTCAGATACGCAGTATTTT
few,TRBJ2-5,TRBV25-1,-,CASSVTETQYF,TGTGCCAGCAGTGTAACAGAGACCCAGTACTTC
few,TRBJ2-7,TRBV5-1,TRBD1,CASSTGQGYEQYF,TGCGCCAGCAGCACGGGACAGGGGTACGAGCAGTACTTC
-,TRBJ1-2,TRBV29-1,-,CSVWASGYTF,TGCAGCGTTTGGGCCTCTGGCTACACCTTC
few,TRBJ1-1,TRBV30,TRBD1,CAWSDPSRTGLSWF,TGTGCCTGGAGCGATCCATCTCGGACAGGGCTATCTTGGTTT
few,TRBJ1-5,TRBV7-9,-,CASSFATGDPGAQHF,TGTGCCAGCAGCTTTGCGACGGGAGACCCTGGGGCCCAGCATTTT
few,TRBJ2-7,TRBV29-1,-,CSAAGLSYEQYF,TGCAGCGCCGCAGGCCTATCCTACGAGCAGTACTTC
few,TRBJ1-3,TRBV5-5,TRBD1,CARGQGTGNTIYF,TGTGCCAGGGGACAGGGGACTGGAAACACCATATATTTT
-,TRBJ1-1,TRBV29-1,-,CSVNSMGNTEAFF,TGCAGCGTTAACAGCATGGGTAACACTGAAGCTTTCTTT
-,TRBJ2-7,TRBV4-2,-,CASSQGTGRATYEQYF,TGTGCCAGCAGCCAAGGTACGGGACGGGCAACCTACGAGCAGTACTTC
few,TRBJ1-2,TRBV6-5,-,CASSYFGGSGYTF,TGTGCCAGCAGTTACTTCGGGGGCTCTGGCTACACCTTC
once,TRBJ2-1,TRBV5-1,-,CASSLLFPGLGHNEQFF,TGCGCCAGCAGCTTACTTTTCCCGGGACTGGGTCACAATGAGCAGTTCTTC
few,TRBJ2-2,TRBV6-5,-,CASKRNFLTGELFF,TGTGCCAGCAAACGGAATTTCCTCACCGGGGAGCTGTTTTTT
few,TRBJ1-2,TRBV3-1,-,CASSQDLAGDGYTF,TGTGCCAGCAGCCAAGATTTGGCAGGGGATGGCTACACCTTC
-,TRBJ2-1,TRBV11-2,TRBD2,CASSLDLAVYNEQFF,TGTGCCAGCAGCTTAGATCTAGCGGTCTACAATGAGCAGTTCTTC
few,TRBJ2-4,TRBV7-2,-,CASSPGQQKNIQYF,TGTGCCAGCAGCCCCGGACAGCAGAAAAACATTCAGTACTTC
few,TRBJ2-7,TRBV18,-,CASWTGDTPREQYF,TGTGCCAGCTGGACCGGGGACACCCCTAGGGAGCAGTACTTC
-,TRBJ2-7,TRBV12-3/TRBV12-4,TRBD2,CASSPSGGAHEQYF,TGTGCCAGCAGCCCTAGCGGGGGGGCCCACGAGCAGTACTTC
few,TRBJ2-7,TRBV27,-,CASSSLGGGYEQYF,TGTGCCAGCAGTTCTCTTGGGGGCGGCTACGAGCAGTACTTC
-,TRBJ2-2,TRBV29-1,-,CSVAPGSATGELFF,TGCAGCGTTGCTCCTGGTTCAGCCACCGGGGAGCTGTTTTTT
-,TRBJ2-1,TRBV12-3/TRBV12-4,-,CASSRVRNEQFF,TGTGCCAGCAGTCGGGTGAGGAATGAGCAGTTCTTC
few,TRBJ1-6,TRBV3-1,-,CASSQELEGRSPLHF,TGTGCCAGCAGCCAAGAACTGGAGGGAAGATCACCCCTCCACTTT
-,TRBJ1-2,TRBV30,-,CAWGTTLSYTF,TGTGCCTGGGGGACAACACTATCCTACACCTTC
few,TRBJ2-1,TRBV29-1,TRBD2,CSVEGRTSGKLYEQFF,TGCAGCGTTGAAGGGAGGACTAGCGGGAAGTTGTATGAGCAGTTCTTC
-,TRBJ1-4,TRBV7-9,-,CASSLALGTGGDPATNEKLFF,TGTGCCAGCAGCTTAGCGCTGGGAACAGGCGGGGACCCTGCAACTAATGAAAAACTGTTTTTT
-,TRBJ2-7,TRBV5-1,-,CASSLATGYEQYF,TGCGCCAGCAGCTTGGCGACAGGCTACGAGCAGTACTTC
-,TRBJ1-5,TRBV7-2,-,CASSLDRNQPQHF,TGTGCCAGCAGCTTGGACCGCAATCAGCCCCAGCATTTT
-,TRBJ2-2,TRBV7-6,TRBD2,CASSDRPGLAGGLTGELFF,TGTGCCAGCAGCGACCGCCCGGGACTAGCGGGAGGCCTAACCGGGGAGCTGTTTTTT
-,TRBJ2-7,TRBV20-1,-,CSASGPYEQYF,TGCAGTGCTAGTGGTCCCTACGAGCAGTACTTC
-,TRBJ2-7,TRBV12-3/TRBV12-4,-,CASSPGPISSYEQYF,TGTGCCAGCAGCCCGGGACCTATAAGCTCCTACGAGCAGTACTTC
few,TRBJ2-7,TRBV4-3,-,CASSQTTGWGSYEQYF,TGCGCCAGCAGCCAAACCACAGGGTGGGGTTCCTACGAGCAGTACTTC
-,TRBJ2-7,TRBV29-1,-,CSVEKKGTPYEQYF,TGCAGCGTTGAAAAAAAGGGGACCCCCTACGAGCAGTACTTC
few,TRBJ2-2,TRBV14,TRBD1,CASSHLTGPTNTGELFF,TGTGCCAGCAGCCATCTGACAGGGCCCACGAACACCGGGGAGCTGTTTTTT
-,TRBJ2-3,TRBV20-1,TRBD1,CSASRGLLTTDTQYF,TGCAGTGCTTCGAGGGGGCTACTTACCACAGATACGCAGTATTTT
-,TRBJ2-7,TRBV4-2,TRBD1,CASSPLAGTGIYEQYF,TGTGCCAGCAGCCCACTGGCCGGGACAGGTATCTACGAGCAGTACTTC
few,TRBJ2-7,TRBV29-1,-,CSAGRSTYEQYF,TGCAGCGCGGGACGGAGCACTTACGAGCAGTACTTC